Included here is one T cell receptor beta chain sequence, with context. This clonotype showed up many times. Its antigen is currently not known. Within one base of it there is no much larger clone, and no base qualities were kept. This record comes from a study of response to subunit inactivated influenza vaccine (dated by TCRdb to 2017 to 2018). Regarding the complete study: Deep quantitative T cell receptor repertoire profiling was used in the study to track responses to a trivalent subunit inactivated influenza vaccine. General conclusions and limits of the study: The authors proposed that each seasonal influenza vaccination may bring in only a limited number of new T cells.

Libraries were prepared through RT-PCR. This sample was sequenced with an Illumina HiSeq 2500. TCRdb handled the public reads itself, with Q25 trimming in fastp and clone calling in MiXCR, and kept productive beta chains. Each entry is one CDR3 protein sequence, shown with its most common DNA and genes. The sample table lists a few hundred thousand distinct CDR3 sequences, roughly 20% of them with a count of one. Jointly, the top ten make up around 10% of the sample. This clonotype was sampled from a man between 50 and 69 years old who received an inactivated influenza vaccine. Donor details come from another sample of the same person, matched by shared clones. The input for sequencing was PBMCs from blood, taken about 20 months after vaccination.

In nucleotides, the sequence is TGTGCCAGCTCCCTCACCGGACAGTCCTATGGCTACACCTTC. This translates into CASSLTGQSYGYTF. The chain links TRBV18 with TRBJ1-2, and TRBD1 may be the D gene, going by 6 matching bases. The CDR3 covers 14 residues, taking in both the cysteine and the phenylalanine. The DNA shown is the 42-base CDR3, in frame from base 1. V loses 6 bases of germline sequence and J loses 4 bases, and the interval between the two ends is 15 bases. According to the germline V gene, CDR1 reads KGHSH and CDR2 reads LQKENI.